Each of the 2 T cell receptor beta chains below was sequenced from the same sample in a study of T cell repertoires in cytomegalovirus infection. Each CDR3 protein gets one entry after TCRdb re-called the reads with MiXCR. This sample carries about 490,000 distinct CDR3 sequences, approximately 25% of them seen once, and the ten largest clones take roughly an eighth. The sample was PBMCs. All receptors derive from a human donor in good health (CMV status not recorded). Some clones in this sample may be carry-over from other donors' samples.

This clonotype has a single count. V gene TRBV14 combines with J gene TRBJ1-4, with D maybe TRBD1 (5 bases). Trimming removed 4 bases from V and 7 bases from J, with 16 bases in between. The CDR3 sequence is 15 residues long. Germline V gene sequence: CDR1 SGHDN, CDR2 FVKESK. The DNA of the CDR3 is TGTGCCAGCAGCCCGCTGCAGGGAGGCAGTGAAAAACTGTTTTTT. Amino acids: CASSPLQGGSEKLFF.

In its sample, this clonotype was seen many times. The chain recombines TRBV7-2 with TRBJ1-5; D uncertain. The CDR3 spans 11 residues. CDR1 SGHTA and CDR2 FQGNSA come from the germline V gene. V lost 5 bases and J 11 bases, leaving 10 bases between the germline ends. The CDR3 is CASSLLGTQHF. CDR3 nucleotide sequence: TGTGCCAGCAGCCTCCTGGGGACCCAGCATTTT.